This T cell receptor (beta chain) was sequenced in a study of shared clonotypes between healthy human individuals. Study information: CD4 naive and CD4 memory each took three plates per donor, while CD8 naive took two and CD8 memory one. Notes on the study in general: Generation of non-shared clonotypes was less probable than generation of clonotypes shared by all four donors.

Notes on this clone: The antigen is undetermined. The same CDR3 also results from other DNA sequences found in this sample.

V was cut by 1 base and J by 4 bases, with 5 bases left in between. From germline, CDR1 is MDHEN and CDR2 SYDVKM. The CDR3 extends over 12 amino acids. Assay: immunoSEQ multiplex PCR; the TCRdb copy retains only in-frame clones and omits some. The sample contains about 770,000 clones, 72% of which appear only once. It was into CD45RA+ naive and CD45RA-negative memory subsets that the CD4+ cells were split. The sequenced material came from memory CD4+ T cells sorted from blood. This sample's subset: CD45RA-negative fraction. This clonotype originated in a woman in her 30s in good health. This chain joins TRBV28 and TRBJ2-7, with D hard to call. Written as DNA, the CDR3 is TGTGCCAGCAGTTTATTCGGATACGAGCAGTACTTC. The encoded protein is CASSLFGYEQYF.